These 21 T cell receptor beta chains originate from one sample sequenced in a study of blood T cell repertoires in COVID-19. Profiling relied on immunoSEQ multiplex PCR, and the TCRdb table lists in-frame clones only, not all of them. The profile shows just under 90,000 clones, around 88% of them singletons. The sequencing input was peripheral blood. All receptors come from a man aged 55 to 70 with acute or convalescent COVID-19.

V gene TRBV6-4 combines with J gene TRBJ2-1; 9 bases align to TRBD2. Germline lookup yields CDR1 MRHNA and CDR2 SNTAGT. The CDR3 contains 14 residues. J lost 6 bases, V lost 8 bases, and 8 bases had no gene match. The CDR3 DNA sequence: TGTGCCAGCCGGGTGGAAGCGGGAGGCAATGAGCAGTTCTTC. The encoded protein is CASRVEAGGNEQFF.

The rearrangement joins TRBV6-1 to TRBJ1-5, with D maybe TRBD1 (6 bases). The CDR3 extends over 14 amino acids. CDR1 MNHNS and CDR2 SASEGT come from the germline V gene. V was trimmed by 8 bases and J by 5 bases, leaving 16 bases between them. In DNA form, the CDR3 reads TGTGCCAGCCCCGGGGGGCAGGTTGATCAGCCCCAGCATTTT. Its protein is CASPGGQVDQPQHF.

Remarks on this clone: Within the sample, other DNA sequences also encode this same CDR3. The J gene is TRBJ1-1, the V gene TRBV30, with 7 nucleotides matching TRBD1. Germline values: CDR1 GTSNPN, CDR2 SVGIG (reference sequence). This CDR3 has 14 residues. J lost 4 bases, V lost 0 bases, and 5 bases had no gene match. This CDR3 reads CAWSVSQGGTEAFF. In DNA, the CDR3 is TGTGCCTGGAGTGTAAGTCAGGGGGGCACTGAAGCTTTCTTT.

This clone has only a few counts. The chain has TRBV9 and TRBJ2-7; 7 nucleotides agree with TRBD1. Losses at the gene ends were 3 bases for V and 5 bases for J; bases not matched to a gene: 11. This CDR3 region has 15 residues. Germline assignment: CDR1 SGDLS and CDR2 YYNGEE. The CDR3 nucleotides are TGTGCCAGCAGCGAACAGGGGTTCTATTTCGACGAGCAGTACTTC. It encodes CASSEQGFYFDEQYF.

The chain couples TRBV11-1 to TRBJ1-1; D may be TRBD1 (5 bases). The germline gives CDR1 SGHAT, CDR2 FQDESV (reference sequence). With 3 bases removed from V and 2 bases from J, the gap between germline ends came to 16 bases. This CDR3 contains 16 residues. The CDR3 here is CASSLEGRALNTEAFF. CDR3 coding DNA: TGTGCCAGCAGCTTGGAGGGCAGGGCCTTAAACACTGAAGCTTTCTTT. Drawing the rest from reference TRBV11-1 and TRBJ1-1, the complete variable domain is EAEVAQSPRYKITEKSQAVAFWCDPISGHATLYWYRQILGQGPELLVQFQDESVVDDSQLPKDRFSAERLKGVDSTLKIQPAELGDSAMYLCASSLEGRALNTEAFFGQGTRLTVV.

V and J are TRBV3-1 (or the pseudogene TRBV3-2) and TRBJ1-2; D is possibly TRBD1 (5 bases). Between the trimmed V and J ends, which lost 0 bases and 3 bases, there was a span of 14 bases. CDR1 and CDR2 from the germline V gene are LGHDT and YNNKEL (reference sequence). The CDR3 spans 16 residues. CDR3 amino acids: CASSQDRRGDYYGYTF. The CDR3 bases are TGTGCCAGCAGCCAAGATCGGAGAGGGGACTACTATGGCTACACCTTC.

Only one count was recorded for this clone. The genes are TRBV5-5 and TRBJ2-5, with D hard to call. In germline, CDR1 is SGHKS, CDR2 YYEKEE (reference sequence). This CDR3 contains 13 residues. Trimming removed 4 bases from V and 2 bases from J, with 9 bases in between. In DNA, the CDR3 is TGTGCCAGCAGCCCCGAGGCTCAAGAGACCCAGTACTTC. Encoded protein: CASSPEAQETQYF.

This chain connects TRBV5-1 to TRBJ2-7; 10 bases line up with TRBD2. The CDR3 loop spans 15 amino acids. After removal of 0 bases from V and 3 bases from J, the junction contained 3 bases not matched to a gene. In germline, CDR1 is SGHRS, CDR2 YFSETQ. CDR3 sequence reads: CASSLGASGSYEQYF. The CDR3 DNA is TGCGCCAGCAGCTTGGGGGCTAGCGGGAGCTACGAGCAGTACTTC.

This sequence joins TRBV6-4 and TRBJ1-1; 7 bases are a match to TRBD1. The germline gives CDR1 MRHNA, CDR2 SNTAGT. V gave up 8 bases and J gave up 0 bases; unmatched junction bases: 9. This CDR3 comprises 15 residues. In DNA, the CDR3 is TGTGCCAGCCTCGCAGGGGGGCGGGTGAACACTGAAGCTTTCTTT. It specifies CASLAGGRVNTEAFF.

This CDR3 is CASSVSGRTDTQYF. CDR3 nucleotides: TGTGCCAGCAGCGTCTCAGGTCGCACAGATACGCAGTATTTT. V gene TRBV9 combines with J gene TRBJ2-3, with unresolved D. CDR3 length: 14 amino acids. Germline loops: CDR1 SGDLS, CDR2 YYNGEE. Trimming removed 2 bases from V and 1 base from J, with 8 bases in between.

This chain uses TRBV7-9 with TRBJ2-6; 10 bases agree with TRBD1. The germline gives CDR1 SEHNR, CDR2 FQNEAQ (reference sequence). V shed 3 bases, J shed 1 base, and the junction held 9 bases outside the gene matches. The CDR3 has 19 residues. CDR3 DNA: TGTGCCAGCAGCTTTATCTTCAGGACAGGGGGGTCTGGGGCCAACGTCCTGACTTTC. Its translation: CASSFIFRTGGSGANVLTF.

A single count supports this clone. This chain links TRBV19 with TRBJ2-5; the D gene is possibly TRBD2 (7 bases). V lost 3 bases, J lost 5 bases, and 13 bases lay in between. Germline V gene data show CDR1 as LNHDA and CDR2 as SQIVND (reference sequence). The length of the CDR3 is 14 residues. CDR3 coding DNA: TGTGCCAGTAGTATGGGGGGGCTTTTGGAGACCCAGTACTTC. It encodes CASSMGGLLETQYF.

This clone was observed a handful of times. The V call is TRBV11-2, the J call TRBJ2-5, with a possible D match to TRBD2 (5 bases). Trimming stripped 5 bases from V and 4 bases from J, with 20 bases between. This CDR3 contains 16 residues. CDR1 is SGHAT, CDR2 FQNNGV, per germline. The CDR3 nucleotides are TGTGCCAGCAGCCCACGCCCGGGGATCTCAGGAGAGACCCAGTACTTC. It encodes CASSPRPGISGETQYF.

This chain joins TRBV19 and TRBJ2-2, with 8 bases matching TRBD1. The CDR3 covers 15 residues. V gave up 8 bases and J gave up 8 bases; unmatched junction bases: 13. Germline V CDR1 and CDR2: LNHDA, SQIVND (reference sequence). CDR3 residues: CASVDRGLSVGELFF. CDR3 coding DNA: TGTGCCAGTGTAGACAGGGGTCTTTCGGTTGGGGAGCTGTTTTTT.

This chain links TRBV3-1 (or the pseudogene TRBV3-2) with TRBJ1-3; 8 bases map to TRBD1. The trim removed 4 bases at V and 5 bases at J, leaving 10 bases unmatched. CDR1 and CDR2 from the germline V gene are LGHDT and YNNKEL (reference sequence). The CDR3 is 16 residues long. CDR3 loop: CASSRTPGQGRNTIYF. The CDR3 nucleotides read TGTGCCAGCAGCCGAACCCCTGGACAGGGTCGAAACACCATATATTTT.

V gene TRBV24-1 combines with J gene TRBJ1-2, with TRBD1 matching 10 bases. This CDR3 spans 14 amino acids. Germline V lookup: CDR1 KGHDR, CDR2 SFDVKD. V lost 7 bases, J lost 4 bases, and 5 bases stayed unmatched. The CDR3 is CATSQTGGGYGYTF. The CDR3 coding sequence is TGTGCCACCAGCCAGACAGGGGGCGGCTATGGCTACACCTTC.

This clone was detected a few times. This chain joins TRBV18 and TRBJ2-3, with 11 bases that match TRBD2. Germline CDR1 is KGHSH and CDR2 is LQKENI. With 3 bases clipped from V and 5 bases from J, the junction kept 7 bases outside the gene matches. The CDR3 is 16 amino acids. The CDR3 spells CASSPIAGGPQDTQYF. The CDR3 DNA sequence: TGTGCCAGCTCACCCATAGCGGGAGGGCCCCAAGATACGCAGTATTTT.

The chain links TRBV27 to TRBJ2-7; TRBD2 aligns across 12 bases. The J segment lost 3 bases and the V segment lost 8 bases, leaving 2 bases of the junction unmatched. Per the germline V gene, CDR1 is MNHEY and CDR2 is SMNVEV (reference sequence). This CDR3 is built from 13 residues. The CDR3 protein is CASGLAGIYEQYF. The CDR3 nucleotides are TGTGCCAGCGGACTAGCGGGAATCTACGAGCAGTACTTC.

The J gene is TRBJ1-2, the V gene TRBV20-1, with no clear D. CDR3 length equals 11 residues. Germline CDR1 is DFQATT and CDR2 is SNEGSKA (reference sequence). V was pared by 1 base and J by 7 bases, with 7 bases between. The CDR3 is CSARGGGGYTF. In nucleotides, the CDR3 is TGCAGTGCTAGAGGCGGAGGTGGCTACACCTTC.

The chain links TRBV3-1 (or the pseudogene TRBV3-2) to TRBJ1-3; the D is unclear. The CDR3 runs to 12 residues. From germline, CDR1 is LGHDT and CDR2 YNNKEL (reference sequence). V lost 1 base and J lost 9, with 7 bases in between. In nucleotides, the CDR3 is TGTGCCAGCAGCCAAGGGGCGGGCACCATATATTTT. It encodes CASSQGAGTIYF.

V usage is TRBV5-1 and J usage is TRBJ2-1; TRBD1 aligns across 7 bases. This CDR3 comprises 15 residues. Germline V gives CDR1 SGHRS, CDR2 YFSETQ. J was trimmed by 1 base and V by 0 bases; bases with no gene match: 1. CDR3 coding DNA: TGCGCCAGCAGCTTGGGGGACAGTTCCTACAATGAGCAGTTCTTC. This gives the protein CASSLGDSSYNEQFF.